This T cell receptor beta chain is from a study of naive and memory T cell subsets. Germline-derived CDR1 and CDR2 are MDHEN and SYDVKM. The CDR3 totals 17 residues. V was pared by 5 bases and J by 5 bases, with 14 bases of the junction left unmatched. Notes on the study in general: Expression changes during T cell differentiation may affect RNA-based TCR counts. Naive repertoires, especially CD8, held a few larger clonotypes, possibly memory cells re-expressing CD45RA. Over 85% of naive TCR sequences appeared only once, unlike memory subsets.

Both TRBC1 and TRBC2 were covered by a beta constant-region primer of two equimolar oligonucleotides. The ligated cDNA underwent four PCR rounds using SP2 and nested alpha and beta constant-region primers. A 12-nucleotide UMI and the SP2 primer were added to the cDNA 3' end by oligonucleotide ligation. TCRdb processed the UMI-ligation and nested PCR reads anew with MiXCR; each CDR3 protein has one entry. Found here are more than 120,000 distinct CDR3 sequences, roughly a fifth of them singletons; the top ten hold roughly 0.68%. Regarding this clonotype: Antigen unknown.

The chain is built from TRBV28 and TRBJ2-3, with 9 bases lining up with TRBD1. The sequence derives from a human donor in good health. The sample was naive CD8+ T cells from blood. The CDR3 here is CASSMVGGTGQGDTQYF. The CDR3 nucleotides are TGTGCCAGCAGTATGGTAGGCGGGACAGGGCAGGGAGATACGCAGTATTTT.